This is a list of T cell receptor beta chains from one sample in a study of Ad26.COV2.S vaccination and SARS-CoV-2 variants. TCRdb's table, derived via immunoSEQ multiplex PCR, lists solely in-frame clones and lacks some. This table has approximately 140,000 clones, just over 85% appearing once. The sequencing here drew on peripheral blood, taken after recovery from COVID-19. All receptors derive from a human donor who had recovered from COVID-19. The CDR3 runs from the conserved cysteine through the conserved F or W. Fields, in order: J gene, D gene, V gene, clone size, CDR3 DNA, CDR3 protein. A D gene is named only where the DNA matches it firmly. The size field is filled for only some rows; it gives once, few, many or a size class.

>TRBJ1-5|TRBD1|TRBV29-1|NA
TGCAGCGTCAGTCAGGGGGCTTATCAGCCCCAGCATTTT
CSVSQGAYQPQHF
>TRBJ1-3|NA|TRBV7-2|NA
TGTGCCAGCAGCTCGTATGCCTCTGGAAACACCATATATTTT
CASSSYASGNTIYF
>TRBJ2-3|TRBD2|TRBV3-1/TRBV3-2|NA
TGTGCCAGCAGCCACCTAGCGGGGTCCCCTAGCACAGATACGCAGTATTTT
CASSHLAGSPSTDTQYF
>TRBJ2-3|NA|TRBV7-2|NA
TGTGCCAGCAGTCGGACAGAACGAGCTGTGAATACGCAGTATTTT
CASSRTERAVNTQYF
>TRBJ2-7|NA|TRBV10-1|NA
TGCGCCAGCAGTGAGGGAGCCACCTACGAGCAGTACTTC
CASSEGATYEQYF
>TRBJ1-5|NA|TRBV3-1/TRBV3-2|NA
TGTGCCAGCAGCCAAGATTTAGGGACCCATAGCAATCAGCCCCAGCATTTT
CASSQDLGTHSNQPQHF
>TRBJ2-7|NA|TRBV11-2|NA
TGTGCCAGCAGGCGCGTGAAGGGGAACTACGAGCAGTACTTC
CASRRVKGNYEQYF
>TRBJ1-1|NA|TRBV3-1/TRBV3-2|NA
TGTGCCAGCAGCCATCCCGGGAGTGCGGCTGAAGCTTTCTTT
CASSHPGSAAEAFF
>TRBJ2-2|TRBD1|TRBV28|NA
TGTGCCAGCAGTATGCCAGGGGGCGCGGGCGGGGAGCTGTTTTTT
CASSMPGGAGGELFF
>TRBJ1-1|TRBD1|TRBV15|NA
TGTGCCACCAGCAGAGATCTAGTAAACGACAGGGGAGCTTTCTTT
CATSRDLVNDRGAFF
>TRBJ1-1|TRBD1|TRBV27|NA
TGTGCCAGCAGGACTGGGACAGGGACTGAAGCTTTCTTT
CASRTGTGTEAFF
>TRBJ2-7|TRBD1|TRBV11-2|NA
TGTGCCAGCAGCTTAGATCGGGGACAGGGGTCCTACGAGCAGTACTTC
CASSLDRGQGSYEQYF
>TRBJ1-2|NA|TRBV10-1|NA
TGCGCCAGCACTCCCAGGGGCTATGGCTACACCTTC
CASTPRGYGYTF
>TRBJ1-4|NA|TRBV7-9|NA
TGTGCCAGCTCGGTTGTAGGGAAAAATGAAAAACTGTTTTTT
CASSVVGKNEKLFF
>TRBJ2-1|NA|TRBV4-3|NA
TGCGCCAGCAGCCAAGATGGACAGAGCTCCTACAATGAGCAGTTCTTC
CASSQDGQSSYNEQFF
>TRBJ2-7|NA|TRBV4-3|NA
TGCGCCAGCAGCCAAGATTCAGGCCTTTACGCCTACGAGCAGTACTTC
CASSQDSGLYAYEQYF
>TRBJ2-3|TRBD1|TRBV19|NA
TGTGCCAGTAGTACCCCCCGACAGGGCCTAGGGGGTACGCAGTATTTT
CASSTPRQGLGGTQYF
>TRBJ1-1|NA|TRBV28|NA
TGTGCCAGCAGCCTCGAGACAGTAGAAAGAACTGAAGCTTTCTTT
CASSLETVERTEAFF
>TRBJ1-6|TRBD1|TRBV19|NA
TGTGCCACTCGGACAGGGTGGCGTAATTCACCCCTCCACTTT
CATRTGWRNSPLHF
>TRBJ1-6|NA|TRBV27|NA
TGTGCCAGCAGTTTCGACCGAAATTCACCCCTCCACTTT
CASSFDRNSPLHF
>TRBJ2-2|NA|TRBV28|NA
TGTGCCAGCAGTTACTTTCTGGACGGGGAGCTGTTTTTT
CASSYFLDGELFF
>TRBJ1-1|NA|TRBV28|NA
TGTGCCAGCAGAGCCGGACAGCTGAGGAACACTGAAGCTTTCTTT
CASRAGQLRNTEAFF
>TRBJ2-2|NA|TRBV6-6|NA
TGTGCCAGCAGTGGAGGACCTAAAACCACCGGGGAGCTGTTTTTT
CASSGGPKTTGELFF
>TRBJ2-2|TRBD1|TRBV2|NA
TGTGCCAGCAATCAACAGGGGCAGAGCGGGGAGCTGTTTTTT
CASNQQGQSGELFF
>TRBJ2-2|NA|TRBV7-9|NA
TGTGCCAGCAGCTTCATAAGTTCCGGGACGGCGAACACCGGGGAGCTGTTTTTT
CASSFISSGTANTGELFF
>TRBJ1-2|TRBD1|TRBV28|NA
TGTGCCAGCAGTTCCAGTACCCGACAGGGGGGTGGCTACACCTTC
CASSSSTRQGGGYTF
>TRBJ2-7|NA|TRBV7-2|few
TGTGCCAGCAGCTTAGTTGGGGGCCAGGTCTACGAGCAGTACTTC
CASSLVGGQVYEQYF
>TRBJ1-1|NA|TRBV12-3/TRBV12-4|NA
TGTGCCAGCAGTTTACGGGGGGACACTGAAGCTTTCTTT
CASSLRGDTEAFF
>TRBJ1-1|NA|TRBV6-5|few
TGTGCCAGCAGTAGGGTGATGAACACTGAAGCTTTCTTT
CASSRVMNTEAFF
>TRBJ2-7|TRBD1|TRBV28|NA
TGTGCCAGCAGTTTACCGGGACAGTCCTACGAGCAGTACTTC
CASSLPGQSYEQYF
>TRBJ1-2|TRBD1|TRBV9|NA
TGTGCCAGCAGCCAACAGGGGACTGCGTATGGCTACACCTTC
CASSQQGTAYGYTF
>TRBJ2-1|TRBD2|TRBV11-2|NA
TGTGCCAGCAGCTTAGGGACTAGCGGGGGGGGAGGCTACAATGAGCAGTTCTTC
CASSLGTSGGGGYNEQFF
>TRBJ2-1|TRBD1|TRBV2|once
TGTGCCAGCAGAGAGACAGGGGGCAATGAGCAGTTCTTC
CASRETGGNEQFF
>TRBJ1-3|NA|TRBV6-5|NA
TGTGCCAGCACCGTAACAGTCATCTCTGGAAACACCATATATTTT
CASTVTVISGNTIYF